The sequence of this T cell receptor (beta chain) was determined in a study of blood T cell repertoires in COVID-19. A COVID-19 case had been met by exposed participants during the 2 weeks before study entry. The CDR3 has 15 amino acids. The germline V gene has CDR1 SGDLS and CDR2 YYNGEE. V lost 4 bases, J lost 7 bases, and 8 bases stayed unmatched. Produced via immunoSEQ multiplex PCR; TCRdb's table is partial and in-frame only. The sample has 350,000 to 400,000 clones; roughly 92% are singletons. This TCR was recovered from a woman between 40 and 55 years old who had been exposed to COVID-19. V and J are TRBV9 and TRBJ1-6, with 7 bases aligning to TRBD1. Material: PBMCs or T cells enriched from blood (not recorded which). In DNA, the CDR3 is TGTGCCAGCAGCCCCGGACAGGTGCTGAATTCACCCCTCCACTTT. Protein sequence: CASSPGQVLNSPLHF.